Listed below are T cell receptor beta chains from one sample, sequenced in a study of blood T cell repertoires in COVID-19. Using immunoSEQ multiplex PCR, the repertoire was profiled, and TCRdb retains in-frame clones only, with some absent. The sample records around 250,000 clones, about 89% being singletons. The specimen was peripheral blood. The receptor set was obtained from a man aged 40-49 years with active or convalescent COVID-19. CDR3s include the opening cysteine and the closing phenylalanine or tryptophan. A D gene is named only where the DNA matches it firmly. Rows give clone size only sometimes, using once, few, many, or a class for an expanded clone.

>TRBD1|NA|TRBV12-5|TRBJ1-5
TGTGCTAGTGTCCGGACAGGGGGAGGCAATCAGCCCCAGCATTTT
CASVRTGGGNQPQHF
>NA|NA|TRBV7-2|TRBJ2-1
TGTGCCAGCAGCTTAGTGAGAGGGACATACTCCTACAATGAGCAGTTCTTC
CASSLVRGTYSYNEQFF
>TRBD2|once|TRBV10-3|TRBJ2-5
TGTGCCATCAGTGAGTCGGGGCGGGAGCCAGAGACCCAGTACTTC
CAISESGREPETQYF
>NA|NA|TRBV7-9|TRBJ1-2
TGTGCCAGCAGCTTATACAGGGATGGCTACACCTTC
CASSLYRDGYTF
>TRBD1|NA|TRBV7-9|TRBJ2-2
TGTGCCAGCAGCCGACAGGGTGGGACCGGGGAGCTGTTTTTT
CASSRQGGTGELFF
>NA|few|TRBV19|TRBJ1-2
TGTGCCAGTAGTACGCCAGGCTTATATGGCTACACCTTC
CASSTPGLYGYTF
>NA|NA|TRBV15|TRBJ1-1
TGTGCCACCAGCAGTATAGACATGAACACTGAAGCTTTCTTT
CATSSIDMNTEAFF
>TRBD1|NA|TRBV28|TRBJ1-2
TGTGCCAGCAGTTTTTACACAGGGGGCTACGATAACTATGGCTACACCTTC
CASSFYTGGYDNYGYTF
>TRBD1|NA|TRBV5-4|TRBJ1-1
TGTGCCAGCAGCTCGGGACAGGGGAATGAAGCTTTCTTT
CASSSGQGNEAFF
>NA|NA|TRBV2|TRBJ2-3
TGTGCCAGCAGGGCCCCTCTGAGCACAGATACGCAGTATTTT
CASRAPLSTDTQYF
>TRBD1|NA|TRBV19|TRBJ2-3
TGTGCCAGTAGTGGACAGGGGACGACAGATACGCAGTATTTT
CASSGQGTTDTQYF
>NA|NA|TRBV9|TRBJ1-2
TGTGCCAGCAGCGTGGGGCAGGGGAACTATGGCTACACCTTC
CASSVGQGNYGYTF
>NA|NA|TRBV5-1|TRBJ2-2
TGCGCCAGCGCTGCGTTGAACACCGGGGAGCTGTTTTTT
CASAALNTGELFF
>NA|few|TRBV12-3/TRBV12-4|TRBJ2-3
TGTGCCAGCAGGGGCACCGACGTGGATACGCAGTATTTT
CASRGTDVDTQYF
>NA|NA|TRBV5-6|TRBJ1-1
TGTGCCAGCAGCTTGTCTGGGGAGGGTGAAGCTTTCTTT
CASSLSGEGEAFF
>TRBD2|NA|TRBV6-5|TRBJ2-1
TGTGCCAGCGCGAGCGGGAGTTGGGTTTATGAGCAGTTCTTC
CASASGSWVYEQFF
>NA|NA|TRBV9|TRBJ2-3
TGTGCCAGCAGCGTAGCAGGAGGAGATACGCAGTATTTT
CASSVAGGDTQYF
>NA|NA|TRBV7-9|TRBJ2-7
TGTGCCAGCAGCCCAATTTTAGCAGTAGACCTTTACGAGCAGTACTTC
CASSPILAVDLYEQYF
>TRBD1|NA|TRBV30|TRBJ2-7
TGTGCCTGGAGTTCCCCGGGACAGGGTGTAGGCGAGCAGTACTTC
CAWSSPGQGVGEQYF
>TRBD2|few|TRBV7-9|TRBJ2-3
TGTGCCGGGTCGACTAGCACCGCCACAGATACGCAGTATTTT
CAGSTSTATDTQYF
>TRBD2|NA|TRBV4-2|TRBJ2-2
TGTGCCAGCAGCCAAGACGGGGGGGCCAACACCGGGGAGCTGTTTTTT
CASSQDGGANTGELFF
>NA|NA|TRBV12-3/TRBV12-4|TRBJ1-1
TGTGCCAGCAGTTTGGGGAGAAACACTGAAGCTTTCTTT
CASSLGRNTEAFF
>NA|once|TRBV19|TRBJ2-4
TGTGCCAGTAGTAATACAGGGTCGGTGGGCATTCAGTACTTC
CASSNTGSVGIQYF
>NA|NA|TRBV5-1|TRBJ2-5
TGCGCCAGCAGCTCTAGTACAGGGATAGAGACCCAGTACTTC
CASSSSTGIETQYF
>NA|NA|TRBV5-1|TRBJ1-1
TGCGCCAGCAGCTCCGCAGGGGTAACTGAAGCTTTCTTT
CASSSAGVTEAFF
>TRBD1|NA|TRBV24-1|TRBJ1-2
TGTGCCACCAGTGAGCCGACAGGGTTCGGCTACACCTTC
CATSEPTGFGYTF
>TRBD1|NA|TRBV5-1|TRBJ1-5
TGCGCCAGCAGCATCGGGACAGGGGGCGGTCAGCCCCAGCATTTT
CASSIGTGGGQPQHF
>TRBD1|NA|TRBV19|TRBJ1-3
TGTGCCAGTAGTATAGAACCAGGGGGCCTCACTGGAAACACCATATATTTT
CASSIEPGGLTGNTIYF
>NA|NA|TRBV7-2|TRBJ2-3
TGTGCCAGCAGCTTACAGTATTCAGATACGCAGTATTTT
CASSLQYSDTQYF
>TRBD1|NA|TRBV5-5|TRBJ1-4
TGTGCCAGCAGCGCCGGGACAGGGGGCGCCGGGGAAAAACTGTTTTTT
CASSAGTGGAGEKLFF
>NA|NA|TRBV5-5|TRBJ2-1
TGTGCCAGCAGCCCCCGGACAGAGCAGTTCTTC
CASSPRTEQFF
>NA|few|TRBV7-6|TRBJ2-1
TGTGCCAGCAGTTCAGGGGTCTACAATGAGCAGTTCTTC
CASSSGVYNEQFF
>NA|NA|TRBV2|TRBJ1-1
TGTGCCAGCCGAAGGGCAGGGGATAGAGAAGCTTTCTTT
CASRRAGDREAFF
>TRBD2|NA|TRBV6-4|TRBJ2-3
TGTGCCAGCAGTGAAGAGGCTAGCGGGAGAGATACGCAGTATTTT
CASSEEASGRDTQYF
>TRBD2|NA|TRBV7-3|TRBJ2-5
TGTGCCAGCAGCTTCGGGGGGGACCAAGAGACCCAGTACTTC
CASSFGGDQETQYF
>NA|NA|TRBV27|TRBJ2-3
TGTGCCAGCAGACGGCTAGTGGGAGGAACCAGTGATACGCAGTATTTT
CASRRLVGGTSDTQYF
>NA|NA|TRBV19|TRBJ2-5
TGTGCCACAGGCCCGAGCCAAGAGACCCAGTACTTC
CATGPSQETQYF
>TRBD2|NA|TRBV9|TRBJ2-3
TGTGCCAGCAGCGTTGGGACTACGGTTTTCGCAGATACGCAGTATTTT
CASSVGTTVFADTQYF
>NA|NA|TRBV11-2|TRBJ1-5
TGTGCCAGCAGTCTTTATAGCAATCAGCCCCAGCATTTT
CASSLYSNQPQHF
>NA|NA|TRBV19|TRBJ1-5
TGTGCCAGTACCACGACAGAGTTGATTAGCAATCAGCCCCAGCATTTT
CASTTTELISNQPQHF
>NA|NA|TRBV7-2|TRBJ2-7
TGTGCCAGCAGCTTACTCCCAGGCATCAACGAGCAGTACTTC
CASSLLPGINEQYF
>TRBD2|NA|TRBV6-2/TRBV6-3|TRBJ2-3
TGTGCCAGCAGTTACTTGCGGACTAGGGACACAGATACGCAGTATTTT
CASSYLRTRDTDTQYF
>NA|NA|TRBV28|TRBJ2-5
TGTGCCAGCAAGCAGGCTTCTCGGGAGACCCAGTACTTC
CASKQASRETQYF
>TRBD2|NA|TRBV5-4|TRBJ2-7
TGTGCCAGCAGCCCACAACGTAAGAGGGGCGGGAGCGAGCAGTACTTC
CASSPQRKRGGSEQYF
>TRBD1|NA|TRBV19|TRBJ1-2
TGTGCCAGTAGGCAGGGGGCTTGGAGCTATGGCTACACCTTC
CASRQGAWSYGYTF
>NA|NA|TRBV20-1|TRBJ2-2
TGCAGTGCTAGTAGGGGCGGCCTGGGAGGCACCGGGGAGCTGTTTTTT
CSASRGGLGGTGELFF
>NA|NA|TRBV18|TRBJ2-3
TGTGCCAGCTCACCGCAGAACACAGATACGCAGTATTTT
CASSPQNTDTQYF
>TRBD1|NA|TRBV5-1|TRBJ1-2
TGCGCCAGCAGCTGGACAGGGGGCGGCTATGGCTACACCTTC
CASSWTGGGYGYTF
>NA|once|TRBV24-1|TRBJ2-7
TGTGCCCCCAGCATTGGCAGGGTCAGCGAGCAGTACTTC
CAPSIGRVSEQYF
>NA|NA|TRBV5-1|TRBJ2-3
TGCGCCAGCAGCTTGGGGTTGCAGAGCACAGATACGCAGTATTTT
CASSLGLQSTDTQYF
>TRBD1|NA|TRBV19|TRBJ2-4
TGTGCCAGTAACACAGGGGGATCTAAAAACATTCAGTACTTC
CASNTGGSKNIQYF
>NA|NA|TRBV20-1|TRBJ2-5
TGCAGTGCTAGGCCGGGAGAGACCCAGTACTTC
CSARPGETQYF
>NA|NA|TRBV29-1|TRBJ2-3
TGCAGCGCCCTGGGGCATCCAGATACGCAGTATTTT
CSALGHPDTQYF
>TRBD1|NA|TRBV6-5|TRBJ1-2
TGTGCCAGCAGTTACTCAATACAGGGGCCTGGCTATGGCTACACCTTC
CASSYSIQGPGYGYTF
>NA|once|TRBV10-3|TRBJ2-5
TGTGCCATCAGTCCCCCGGGGGAGACCCAGTACTTC
CAISPPGETQYF
>NA|NA|TRBV7-9|TRBJ2-7
TGTGCCAGCAGCTTAGAGGGCGGGGCAGGGGAGCAGTACTTC
CASSLEGGAGEQYF
>NA|NA|TRBV11-2|TRBJ2-2
TGTGCCAGCAGCTCCCAGACAGGCCCCTCCGGGGAGCTGTTTTTT
CASSSQTGPSGELFF